The sequence of this TCR beta chain was determined in a study of early stage breast cancer tumors. In the study overall: About 80% of the 16 invasive tumors were ER+, PR+ and HER2-. Each sample averaged approximately 9.7-fold read coverage.

Sequencing was performed with immunoSEQ multiplex PCR; in TCRdb, only in-frame clones are kept and a portion is missing. Here the sample spans about 69,000 clones, 80% being singletons. With 6 bases clipped from V and 2 bases from J, the junction kept 5 bases outside the gene matches. Germline V gene data show CDR1 as LNHDA and CDR2 as SQIVND (reference sequence). The CDR3 is made up of 15 amino acids. This clone came up once. As yet, its antigen is unknown. The study, taken as a whole, reports: Most shared enriched TCRB sequences were commonly generated ones. Tumors had roughly 2.4-fold higher T cell density and higher clonality than adjacent normal breast tissue.

The material sequenced was blood. This sequence joins TRBV19 and TRBJ1-5; 9 positions match TRBD1. This clonotype was sampled from a person aged 35-49 years with breast cancer. The CDR3 sequence: CASRGRQGGNQPQHF. CDR3 nucleotide sequence: TGTGCCAGTAGGGGTAGACAGGGGGGCAATCAGCCCCAGCATTTT.